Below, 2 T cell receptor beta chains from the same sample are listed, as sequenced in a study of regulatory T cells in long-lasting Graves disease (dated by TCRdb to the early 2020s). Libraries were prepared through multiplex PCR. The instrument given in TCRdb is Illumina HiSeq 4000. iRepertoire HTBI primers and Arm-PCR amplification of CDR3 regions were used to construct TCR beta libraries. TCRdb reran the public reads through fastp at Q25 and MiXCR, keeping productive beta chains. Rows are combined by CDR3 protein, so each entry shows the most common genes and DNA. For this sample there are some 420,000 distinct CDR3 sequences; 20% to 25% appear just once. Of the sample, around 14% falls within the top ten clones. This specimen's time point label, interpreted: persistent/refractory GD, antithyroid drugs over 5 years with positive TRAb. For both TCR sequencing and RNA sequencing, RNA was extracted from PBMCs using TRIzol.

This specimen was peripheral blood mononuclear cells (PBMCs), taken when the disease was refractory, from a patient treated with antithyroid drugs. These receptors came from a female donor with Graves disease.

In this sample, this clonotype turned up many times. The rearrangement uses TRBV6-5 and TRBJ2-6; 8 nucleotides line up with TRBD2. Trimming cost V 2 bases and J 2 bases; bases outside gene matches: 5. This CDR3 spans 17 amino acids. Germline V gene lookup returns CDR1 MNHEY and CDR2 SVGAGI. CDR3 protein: CASSYIPGGTGANVLTF. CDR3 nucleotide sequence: TGTGCCAGCAGTTACATTCCGGGGGGGACTGGGGCCAACGTCCTGACTTTC.

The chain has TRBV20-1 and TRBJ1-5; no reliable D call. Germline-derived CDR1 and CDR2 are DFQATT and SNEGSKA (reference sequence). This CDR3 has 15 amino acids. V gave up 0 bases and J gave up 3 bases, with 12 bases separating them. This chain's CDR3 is CSARELERLNQPQHF. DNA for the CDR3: TGCAGTGCTAGAGAGCTGGAACGCCTCAATCAGCCCCAGCATTTT.